This T cell receptor (beta chain) is from a study of post-analysis software for immune sequencing data. The wider study: The disease courses spanned relapsing-remitting, secondary progressive and progressive-relapsing forms of multiple sclerosis.

Germline V gene data show CDR1 as MNHEY and CDR2 as SMNVEV (reference sequence). This CDR3 region has 17 residues. Unique molecular identifiers were carried by the TCR beta cDNA libraries. The source material, roughly 0.85 to 10 million T cells, gave rise to approximately 520,000 cDNA molecules. MiXCR, run by TCRdb on the PCR reads, gives a single entry per CDR3 protein. The sample consists of some 800,000 distinct CDR3 sequences, more than 45% of them appearing once. Overall study results and limits: By F measure, strong co-clustering occurred among samples prepared in the same batch. Among several TRBV segments more frequent in patients than controls were TRBV5-6, TRBV5-1 and TRBV20-1. Versus controls, multiple sclerosis patients showed significantly lower diversity (normalized Chao1).

Points on this clonotype: Its specificity is not known.

The receptor was derived from a girl aged 10-17 years with multiple sclerosis. Sequences were obtained from blood. V and J are TRBV27 and TRBJ2-4; 11 nucleotides agree with TRBD1. With the DNA end fitting TRBJ2-7 better, the J assignment may be wrong. The CDR3 DNA is TGTGCCAGCAGTTTATATGGGGGACAGGGGGTCTCCTACGAGCAGTACTTC. It encodes CASSLYGGQGVSYEQYF.